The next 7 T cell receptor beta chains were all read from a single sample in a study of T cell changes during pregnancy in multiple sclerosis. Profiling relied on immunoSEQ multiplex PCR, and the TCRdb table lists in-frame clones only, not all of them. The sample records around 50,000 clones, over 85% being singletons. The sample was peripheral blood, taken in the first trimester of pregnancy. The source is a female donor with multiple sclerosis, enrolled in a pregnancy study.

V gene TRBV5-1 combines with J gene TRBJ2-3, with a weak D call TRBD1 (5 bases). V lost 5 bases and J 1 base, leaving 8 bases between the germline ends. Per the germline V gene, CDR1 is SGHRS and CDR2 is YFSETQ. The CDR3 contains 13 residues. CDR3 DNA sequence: TGCGCCAGCAGAGGGGCGGGCACAGATACGCAGTATTTT. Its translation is CASRGAGTDTQYF.

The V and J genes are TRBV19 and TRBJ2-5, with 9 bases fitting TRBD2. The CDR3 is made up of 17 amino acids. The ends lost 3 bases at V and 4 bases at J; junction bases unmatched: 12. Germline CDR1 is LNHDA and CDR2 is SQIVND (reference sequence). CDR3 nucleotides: TGTGCCAGTAGTATGGGGACTAGCTCCCATTTGGGAGAGACCCAGTACTTC. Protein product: CASSMGTSSHLGETQYF.

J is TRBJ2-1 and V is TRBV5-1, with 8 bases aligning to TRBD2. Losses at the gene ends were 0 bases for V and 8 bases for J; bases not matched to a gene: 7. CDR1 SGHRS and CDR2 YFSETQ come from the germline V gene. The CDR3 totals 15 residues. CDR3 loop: CASSLEGSGGDEQFF. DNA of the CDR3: TGCGCCAGCAGCTTGGAGGGTTCGGGGGGGGATGAGCAGTTCTTC.

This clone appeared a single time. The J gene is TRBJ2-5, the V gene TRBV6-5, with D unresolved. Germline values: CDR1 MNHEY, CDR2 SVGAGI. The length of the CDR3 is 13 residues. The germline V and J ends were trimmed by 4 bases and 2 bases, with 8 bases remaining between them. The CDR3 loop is CASSSTVQETQYF. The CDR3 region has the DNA TGTGCCAGCAGTTCCACTGTACAAGAGACCCAGTACTTC.

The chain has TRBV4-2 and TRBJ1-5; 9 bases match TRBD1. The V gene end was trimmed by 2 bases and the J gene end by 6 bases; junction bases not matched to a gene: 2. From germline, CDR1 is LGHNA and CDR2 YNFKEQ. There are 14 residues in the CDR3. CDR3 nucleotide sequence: TGTGCCAGCAGCCAACGACAGGGGGGTCAGCCCCAGCATTTT. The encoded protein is CASSQRQGGQPQHF.

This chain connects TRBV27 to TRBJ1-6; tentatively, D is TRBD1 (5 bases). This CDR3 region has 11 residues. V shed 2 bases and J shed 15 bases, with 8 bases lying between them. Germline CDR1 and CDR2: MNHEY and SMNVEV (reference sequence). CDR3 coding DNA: TGTGCCAGCAGTTTAGGGGGACTCCTCCACTTT. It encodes CASSLGGLLHF.

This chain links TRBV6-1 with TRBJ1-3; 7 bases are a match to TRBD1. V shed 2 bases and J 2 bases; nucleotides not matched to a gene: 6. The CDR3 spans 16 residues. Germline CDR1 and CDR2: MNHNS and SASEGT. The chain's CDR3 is CASSEWRDSAGNTIYF. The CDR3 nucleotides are TGTGCCAGCAGTGAATGGCGGGACAGCGCTGGAAACACCATATATTTT.